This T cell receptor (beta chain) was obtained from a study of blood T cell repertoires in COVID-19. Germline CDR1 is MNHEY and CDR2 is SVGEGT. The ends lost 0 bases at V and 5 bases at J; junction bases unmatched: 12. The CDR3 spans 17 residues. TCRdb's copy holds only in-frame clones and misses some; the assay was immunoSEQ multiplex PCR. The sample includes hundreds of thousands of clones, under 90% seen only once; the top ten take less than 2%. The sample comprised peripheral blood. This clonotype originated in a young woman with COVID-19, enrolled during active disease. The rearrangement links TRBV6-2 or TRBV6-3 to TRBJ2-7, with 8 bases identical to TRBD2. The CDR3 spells CASSYSMAGGILDEQYV. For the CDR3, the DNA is TGTGCCAGCAGTTACTCGATGGCGGGGGGTATTCTCGACGAGCAGTACGTC.